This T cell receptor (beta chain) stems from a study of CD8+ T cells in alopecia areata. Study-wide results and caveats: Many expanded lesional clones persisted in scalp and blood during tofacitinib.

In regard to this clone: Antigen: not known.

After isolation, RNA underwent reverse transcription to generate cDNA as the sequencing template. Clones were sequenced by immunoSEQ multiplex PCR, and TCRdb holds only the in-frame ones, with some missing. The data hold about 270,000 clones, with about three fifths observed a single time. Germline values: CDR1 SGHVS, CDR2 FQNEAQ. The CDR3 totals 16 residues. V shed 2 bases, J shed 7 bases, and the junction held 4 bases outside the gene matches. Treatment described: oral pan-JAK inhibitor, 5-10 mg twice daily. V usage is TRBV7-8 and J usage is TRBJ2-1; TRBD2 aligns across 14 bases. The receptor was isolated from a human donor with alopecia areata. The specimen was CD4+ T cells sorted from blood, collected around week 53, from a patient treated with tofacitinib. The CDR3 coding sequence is TGTGCCAGCAGCTTAAGACTAGCGGGGGGGTGGAATGAGCAGTTCTTC. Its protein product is CASSLRLAGGWNEQFF.